Below, 8 T cell receptor beta chains from the same sample are listed, as sequenced in a study of T cells in Graves' hyperthyroidism and ophthalmopathy. Amplification of TCR beta CDR3 regions used RNA as the template. A set of HTBI primers served as the primers for a first-round RT-PCR of the TCR CDR3. MiXCR was run by TCRdb on the multiplex PCR reads, yielding one entry per CDR3 protein. Here the sample spans roughly 500,000 distinct CDR3 sequences, under 60% being singletons. Material: peripheral blood or thyroid tissue (not recorded which). The receptor set was obtained from an adult woman with Graves' disease, either hyperthyroidism or ophthalmopathy (not recorded which).

J is TRBJ2-5 and V is TRBV5-6; 7 nucleotides match TRBD2. This CDR3 has 13 residues. CDR1 is SGHDT and CDR2 is YYEEEE in the germline V gene. J was trimmed by 5 bases and V by 4 bases; bases with no gene match: 5. For the CDR3, the DNA is TGTGCCAGCAGCGTGTGGGGAGGGGAGACCCAGTACTTC. Translated, it gives CASSVWGGETQYF. Complete variable domain (other parts from reference TRBV5-6 and TRBJ2-5): DAGVTQSPTHLIKTRGQQVTLRCSPKSGHDTVSWYQQALGQGPQFIFQYYEEEERQRGNFPDRFSGHQFPNYSSELNVNALLLGDSALYLCASSVWGGETQYFGPGTRLLVL.

This CDR3 is CSVGSGSTEAFF. The CDR3 DNA follows: TGCAGCGTTGGCTCAGGGTCCACTGAAGCTTTCTTT. The V gene is TRBV29-1, the J gene TRBJ1-1; tentatively, D is TRBD1 (5 bases). The CDR3 covers 12 residues. V gave up 4 bases and J gave up 4 bases, with 10 bases separating them. Per germline, CDR1 SQVTM and CDR2 ANQGSEA. Complete variable domain (other parts from reference TRBV29-1 and TRBJ1-1): SAVISQKPSRDICQRGTSLTIQCQVDSQVTMMFWYRQQPGQSLTLIATANQGSEATYESGFVIDKFPISRPNLTFSTLTVSNMSPEDSSIYLCSVGSGSTEAFFGQGTRLTVV.

The V call is TRBV12-3 or TRBV12-4, the J call TRBJ2-7; D is uncertain. The V and J ends lost 4 bases and 2 bases respectively, with 9 bases between them. The CDR3 is 13 amino acids. The CDR3 DNA sequence: TGTGCCAGCAGTTGGCCGGGTCCCTACGAGCAGTACTTC. Its translation: CASSWPGPYEQYF.

V and J are TRBV7-9 and TRBJ1-1, with 7 nucleotides matching TRBD1. Germline CDR1 reads SEHNR; CDR2 reads FQNEAQ (reference sequence). Trimming cost V 5 bases and J 7 bases; bases outside gene matches: 7. The CDR3 consists of 13 residues. The CDR3 sequence is CASSPGGVGEAFF. CDR3 nucleotides: TGTGCCAGCAGCCCAGGGGGGGTAGGTGAAGCTTTCTTT.

This clonotype was counted once. The V and J genes are TRBV7-2 and TRBJ1-1; D ambiguous. The CDR3 contains 13 residues. CDR1 and CDR2 (germline): SGHTA, FQGNSA. Trimming left V 1 base short and J 6 bases short, with 9 bases between. This CDR3 is CASSLVGGPEAFF. CDR3 nucleotides: TGTGCCAGCAGCTTAGTCGGAGGGCCTGAAGCTTTCTTT.

The chain is built from TRBV5-1 and TRBJ2-2, with TRBD2 matching over 10 bases. After removal of 1 base from V and 6 bases from J, the junction contained 3 bases not matched to a gene. This CDR3 comprises 15 residues. Per the germline V gene, CDR1 is SGHRS and CDR2 is YFSETQ. This chain's CDR3 is CASSLPSGSSGELFF. CDR3 in DNA: TGCGCCAGCAGCTTGCCTAGCGGGAGCTCCGGGGAGCTGTTTTTT.

This clonotype was seen only a few times. The CDR3 sequence is CASSDLGQTF. The DNA for the CDR3 is TGTGCCAGTAGTGATTTGGGACAGACTTTC. The genes are TRBV19 and TRBJ2-6; maybe TRBD1 (6 bases). Trimming pared 5 bases from V and 18 bases from J, leaving 11 bases between. The CDR3 consists of 10 residues. Germline CDR1 reads LNHDA; CDR2 reads SQIVND (reference sequence).

In this sample, this clonotype turned up many times. V gene TRBV9 combines with J gene TRBJ2-7, with 16 bases aligning to TRBD2. The J segment lost 4 bases and the V segment lost 4 bases, leaving 8 bases of the junction unmatched. Germline loops: CDR1 SGDLS, CDR2 YYNGEE. The CDR3 is 17 residues long. The CDR3 spells CASSPRPGLAGGYEQYF. Here the CDR3 DNA reads TGTGCCAGCAGCCCCCGACCGGGACTAGCGGGAGGGTACGAGCAGTACTTC.